Following are 5 T cell receptor beta chains from one sample sequenced in a study of blood T cell repertoires in COVID-19. Sequencing used immunoSEQ multiplex PCR; TCRdb keeps in-frame clones, though not all of them. The table has 85,000 to 100,000 clones, less than 85% seen once. Source material: peripheral blood. Receptors originate from a woman aged 80 or over with active or convalescent COVID-19.

V and J are TRBV7-6 and TRBJ2-2; 7 nucleotides align to TRBD2. V shed 1 base, J shed 7 bases, and the junction held 12 bases outside the gene matches. Germline V gene data show CDR1 as SGHVS and CDR2 as FNYEAQ. There are 17 residues in the CDR3. The CDR3 bases are TGTGCCAGCAGCTTAGTTACGCCTAGCGGCGGAGGCGGGGAGCTGTTTTTT. Its protein is CASSLVTPSGGGGELFF.

The chain couples TRBV24-1 to TRBJ1-2; a weak D match, TRBD1 (5 bases). Trimming took 2 bases from V and 0 from J, leaving 33 bases between them. Germline CDR1 is KGHDR and CDR2 is SFDVKD. The CDR3 spans 23 residues. CDR3 sequence reads: CATSDCPRAPCKGSKEANYGYTF. The CDR3 DNA reads TGTGCCACCAGTGATTGCCCTAGGGCCCCGTGCAAGGGGTCCAAGGAAGCTAACTATGGCTACACCTTC.

This clone showed up just a few times. The chain employs TRBV20-1 and TRBJ2-1; D call uncertain. CDR1 DFQATT and CDR2 SNEGSKA come from the germline V gene (reference sequence). The V and J ends lost 5 bases and 4 bases respectively, with 3 bases between them. The CDR3 totals 10 residues. The CDR3 nucleotides read TGCAGTGCTCGTTACAATGAGCAGTTCTTC. It specifies CSARYNEQFF.

This clone was counted a single time. This sequence joins TRBV29-1 and TRBJ1-2, with 8 bases fitting TRBD1. The trim removed 7 bases at V and 2 bases at J, leaving 6 bases unmatched. Germline V gene sequence: CDR1 SQVTM, CDR2 ANQGSEA. This CDR3 comprises 13 residues. In nucleotides, the CDR3 is TGCAGCGCATCCTACAGGGGGAACTATGGCTACACCTTC. It codes for CSASYRGNYGYTF.

J is TRBJ2-7 and V is TRBV10-3, with D maybe TRBD2 (7 bases). This CDR3 is built from 13 residues. V dropped 8 bases and J dropped 7 bases, with 18 bases sitting between them. Germline V gives CDR1 ENHRY, CDR2 SYGVKD. This chain's CDR3 is CAIQVDGGAEQYF. The CDR3, as DNA: TGTGCCATCCAAGTCGATGGGGGGGCAGAGCAGTACTTC.